The source of this T cell receptor beta chain is a study of response to subunit inactivated influenza vaccine (dated by TCRdb to the late 2010s). For the wider study: To follow how T cells responded to a trivalent subunit inactivated influenza vaccine, the researchers relied on deep quantitative profiling of the T cell receptor repertoire. Paper-wide results and their limitations: It was suggested by the authors that each seasonal influenza vaccination may recruit only a limited number of new T cells.

The germline V gene gives CDR1 as SGHRS and CDR2 as YFSETQ. Reading from cysteine to phenylalanine, the CDR3 counts 13 amino acids. The read is trimmed to its CDR3 DNA, 39 bases read in frame from base 1. The V end loses 0 bases and the J end loses 4 bases, and a stretch of 6 bases separates them. Library prep was done by RT-PCR. The reads were generated on an Illumina HiSeq 2500. TCRdb trimmed the raw reads at Q25, called clones with MiXCR and kept productive beta chains. Rows with one shared CDR3 protein collapse into an entry with the most common genes and DNA. The sample yields around 530,000 distinct CDR3 sequences; approximately 17% were counted once. The ten top clones hold less than 4% of the sample. About this clonotype itself: Its antigen is not yet known. No base-level quality is on record; no much larger clone is a single base apart.

The sequence joins TRBV5-1 to TRBJ2-3, with the D gene uncertain. The receptor comes from a man aged 50-75 years who received an inactivated influenza vaccine. Donor details come from another sample of the same person, matched by shared clones. This sample comprised CD4+ T cells sorted from PBMCs, obtained around 25 months after vaccination. The DNA sequence is given as TGCGCCAGCAGCTTGGCCGCCGCAGATACGCAGTATTTT. The resulting protein is CASSLAAADTQYF.